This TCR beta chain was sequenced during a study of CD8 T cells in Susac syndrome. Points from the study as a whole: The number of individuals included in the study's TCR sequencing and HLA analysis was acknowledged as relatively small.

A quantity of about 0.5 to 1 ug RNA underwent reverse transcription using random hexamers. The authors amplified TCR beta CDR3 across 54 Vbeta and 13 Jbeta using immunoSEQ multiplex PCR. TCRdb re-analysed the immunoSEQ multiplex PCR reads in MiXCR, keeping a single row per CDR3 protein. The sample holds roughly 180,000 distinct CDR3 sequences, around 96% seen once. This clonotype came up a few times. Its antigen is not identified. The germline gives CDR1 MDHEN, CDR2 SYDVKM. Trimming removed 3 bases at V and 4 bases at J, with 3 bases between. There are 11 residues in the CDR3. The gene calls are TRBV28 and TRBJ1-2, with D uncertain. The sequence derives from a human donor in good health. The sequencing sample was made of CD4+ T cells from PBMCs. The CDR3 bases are TGTGCCAGCAGTTTGAGCTATGGCTACACCTTC. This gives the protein CASSLSYGYTF.